This TCR beta chain appears in the sequencing data of a study of patients and donors after allogeneic stem cell transplantation. This clonotype showed up many times. MiXCR, applied by TCRdb to the RT-PCR reads, yields one record per CDR3 protein. The repertoire consists of about 230,000 distinct CDR3 sequences, with 13% to 15% occurring once and the leading ten covering 9.5% to 13%. CDR3 size: 14 residues. Looked up from germline, CDR1 is SGHTA and CDR2 is FQGTGA. The V end lost 4 bases, the J end lost 7 bases, and 17 bases lay between the germline ends. The TCR was taken from a human donor who was either an allogeneic HSCT recipient or a stem cell or donor lymphocyte infusion donor (not recorded which). It is not recorded whose cells these are; they may come from a transplant donor. The sample consisted of blood, either unsorted or a sorted T cell fraction (not recorded which). This sequence joins TRBV7-3 and TRBJ2-7; D may match TRBD1 or TRBD2 (5 bases each). The CDR3 region has the DNA TGTGCCAGCAGCTCCCAGGTTGGGGGTGGAGAGCAGTACTTC. Protein product: CASSSQVGGGEQYF.